Shown below are 2 T cell receptor beta chains from a single sample sequenced in a study of identical twins. Using its own MiXCR run on the 5' RACE reads, TCRdb lists one record per CDR3 protein. The table lists 500,000 to 600,000 distinct CDR3 sequences, roughly a fifth of them singletons, with roughly 0.9% in the top ten. A further study also used this sample, focusing on T cells expressing NK-cell markers.

The sample taken for sequencing was CD4+ T cells sorted from blood. These receptor sequences come from a woman aged 18-29 years in good health.

The genes are TRBV7-6 and TRBJ2-1; TRBD2 matches at 7 bases. After removal of 1 base from V and 7 bases from J, the junction contained 7 bases not matched to a gene. Per germline, CDR1 SGHVS and CDR2 FNYEAQ. The CDR3 has 15 residues. CDR3 sequence reads: CASSLVAGEYNEQFF. For the CDR3, the DNA is TGTGCCAGCAGCTTAGTGGCGGGAGAGTATAATGAGCAGTTCTTC. Supplemented by reference TRBV7-6 and TRBJ2-1, the full variable domain reads GAGVSQSPRYKVTKRGQDVALRCDPISGHVSLYWYRQALGQGPEFLTYFNYEAQQDKSGLPNDRFSAERPEGSISTLTIQRTEQRDSAMYRCASSLVAGEYNEQFFGPGTRLTVL.

The chain employs TRBV27 and TRBJ2-7, with TRBD2 as a possible D gene (6 bases). CDR1 is MNHEY, CDR2 SMNVEV, per germline (reference sequence). Trimming left V 1 base short and J 4 bases short, with 8 bases between. This CDR3 spans 13 amino acids. CDR3 protein: CASSLFGGYEQYF. The CDR3 DNA reads as TGTGCCAGCAGTTTATTTGGGGGGTACGAGCAGTACTTC.